What follows are 22 T cell receptor beta chains derived from one specimen sequenced in a study of blood T cell repertoires in COVID-19. Using immunoSEQ multiplex PCR, the repertoire was profiled, and TCRdb retains in-frame clones only, with some absent. The data show about 380,000 clones, 75% to 90% seen once. The sequenced sample consisted of peripheral blood. These receptors were collected from a woman under 30 with acute or convalescent COVID-19.

The chain couples TRBV5-1 to TRBJ2-1, with D possibly TRBD1 on 6 matching bases. The CDR3 totals 17 residues. V lost 0 bases and J lost 0, with 13 bases in between. Germline lookup yields CDR1 SGHRS and CDR2 YFSETQ. CDR3 protein: CASSLEPTGSSYNEQFF. The CDR3 coding sequence is TGCGCCAGCAGCTTGGAACCCACAGGGAGCTCCTACAATGAGCAGTTCTTC.

DNA of the CDR3: TGTGCCAGCAGCGTAGCATCCCTAGCGGGAGGCCCGGGTGGAGAGACCCAGTACTTC. Residues: CASSVASLAGGPGGETQYF. The chain couples TRBV9 to TRBJ2-5; TRBD2 agrees at 11 bases. The germline V gene has CDR1 SGDLS and CDR2 YYNGEE. Unmatched junction bases numbered 14, after V lost 0 bases and J lost 4 bases. CDR3 length equals 19 residues. Complete variable domain (other parts from reference TRBV9 and TRBJ2-5): DSGVTQTPKHLITATGQRVTLRCSPRSGDLSVYWYQQSLDQGLQFLIQYYNGEERAKGNILERFSAQQFPDLHSELNLSSLELGDSALYFCASSVASLAGGPGGETQYFGPGTRLLVL.

The V call is TRBV11-2, the J call TRBJ2-7; D is possibly TRBD1 (6 bases). V was cut by 2 bases and J by 1 base, with 12 bases left in between. This CDR3 spans 15 amino acids. Germline assignment: CDR1 SGHAT and CDR2 FQNNGV. The CDR3: CASSLLRDKSYEQYF. The CDR3 DNA follows: TGTGCCAGCAGCTTACTCCGGGACAAATCCTACGAGCAGTACTTC.

This chain uses TRBV24-1 with TRBJ1-5, with D maybe TRBD1 (5 bases). The CDR3 has 14 amino acids. Germline CDR1 KGHDR, CDR2 SFDVKD. With 3 bases removed from V and 5 bases from J, the gap between germline ends came to 10 bases. The CDR3 loop is CATSDHQGYQPQHF. Here the CDR3 DNA reads TGTGCCACCAGTGATCATCAGGGATATCAGCCCCAGCATTTT.

The chain recombines TRBV5-8 with TRBJ1-5, with 9 bases that match TRBD1. Losses at the gene ends were 1 base for V and 6 bases for J; bases not matched to a gene: 5. Per germline, CDR1 SGHTS and CDR2 YDEGEE. CDR3 size: 15 residues. CDR3 in DNA: TGTGCCAGCAGCTTGACAGGGGGCGATTTTCAGCCCCAGCATTTT. Protein: CASSLTGGDFQPQHF. The variable domain in full, with the rest retrieved from reference TRBV5-8 and TRBJ1-5, is EAGVTQSPTHLIKTRGQQATLRCSPISGHTSVYWYQQALGLGLQFLLWYDEGEERNRGNFPPRFSGRQFPNYSSELNVNALELEDSALYLCASSLTGGDFQPQHFGDGTRLSIL.

This clone was seen a single time. CDR3 residues: CASSVSGSGEKLFF. DNA of the CDR3: TGTGCCAGCAGTGTTTCAGGGTCTGGGGAAAAACTGTTTTTT. This chain links TRBV25-1 with TRBJ1-4; D might be TRBD1 (5 bases). This CDR3 is 14 amino acids long. The germline CDR1 and CDR2 sequences are MGHDK and SYGVNS. The V and J ends lost 4 bases and 8 bases respectively, with 14 bases between them.

The chain recombines TRBV28 with TRBJ1-6, with D tentatively TRBD1 (6 bases). This CDR3 spans 15 amino acids. V lost 3 bases, J lost 7 bases, and 13 bases lay in between. CDR1 is MDHEN, CDR2 SYDVKM, per germline. Here the CDR3 reads CASSFLGRGNSPLHF. Written as DNA, the CDR3 is TGTGCCAGCAGTTTCCTGGGCAGGGGCAATTCACCCCTCCACTTT.

The chain links TRBV19 to TRBJ2-7, with unresolved D. The CDR3 sequence is 15 residues long. Germline CDR1 and CDR2: LNHDA and SQIVND (reference sequence). V shed 0 bases and J shed 3 bases, with 12 bases lying between them. The CDR3, as DNA: TGTGCCAGTAGTATAGATCCAGGATTCTACTACGAGCAGTACTTC. It is translated as CASSIDPGFYYEQYF.

V is TRBV11-2 and J is TRBJ1-5; 7 nucleotides align to TRBD1. Per germline, CDR1 SGHAT and CDR2 FQNNGV. The CDR3 contains 15 residues. V lost 6 bases and J lost 5; bases outside the gene matches: 10. CDR3 in DNA: TGTGCCAGCAGTCCCGACAGGGAGTATCATCAGCCCCAGCATTTT. Translation: CASSPDREYHQPQHF.

This rearrangement joins TRBV14 to TRBJ2-1; 8 bases are shared with TRBD2. With V trimmed by 1 base and J by 8 bases, 1 base remained unmatched. The CDR3 loop spans 13 amino acids. CDR1 is SGHDN, CDR2 FVKESK, per germline. The CDR3 bases are TGTGCCAGCAGCCAAGCCGGGGGGGATGAGCAGTTCTTC. Its translation is CASSQAGGDEQFF.

The chain joins TRBV6-5 to TRBJ1-1; D is perhaps TRBD1 (5 bases). Germline assignment: CDR1 MNHEY and CDR2 SVGAGI. The CDR3 is 14 residues long. V was pared by 4 bases and J by 8 bases, with 17 bases between. Here the CDR3 DNA reads TGTGCCAGCAGTTTGAAGGCAGGGCCAGTGGAAGCTTTCTTT. Residues: CASSLKAGPVEAFF.

This chain joins TRBV5-6 and TRBJ1-5; possible D gene TRBD1, 6 bases. Trimming removed 4 bases at V and 3 bases at J, with 8 bases between. Germline V gene sequence: CDR1 SGHDT, CDR2 YYEEEE. The CDR3 totals 13 residues. The CDR3, as DNA: TGTGCCAGCAGCCGGGACACCAATCAGCCCCAGCATTTT. Its translation: CASSRDTNQPQHF.

This chain joins TRBV24-1 and TRBJ2-5, with D unclear. Trimming pared 2 bases from V and 5 bases from J, leaving 11 bases between. The CDR3 length is 14 residues. Germline CDR1 is KGHDR and CDR2 is SFDVKD. DNA for the CDR3: TGTGCCACCAGTGATTCCTGGGCTCCGGAGACCCAGTACTTC. It encodes CATSDSWAPETQYF.

The chain has TRBV10-3 and TRBJ1-3; D remains unclear. From germline, CDR1 is ENHRY and CDR2 SYGVKD. Deletions cut 8 bases from V and 2 bases from J, with 13 bases between. This CDR3 comprises 14 residues. The CDR3: CAIGLGPTGNTIYF. The CDR3 region has the DNA TGTGCCATCGGACTTGGGCCAACTGGAAACACCATATATTTT.

V usage is TRBV11-2 and J usage is TRBJ2-1, with TRBD1 identical over 11 bases. The CDR3 is made up of 15 amino acids. The V segment lost 5 bases and the J segment 2 bases; nucleotides outside the gene matches: 2. Per the germline V gene, CDR1 is SGHAT and CDR2 is FQNNGV. The DNA for the CDR3 is TGTGCCAGCAGCCAGGGACAGGGGGCCTACAATGAGCAGTTCTTC. This codes for CASSQGQGAYNEQFF.

This clone was picked up one time. The rearrangement joins TRBV3-1 (or the pseudogene TRBV3-2) to TRBJ1-5, with D maybe TRBD1 (6 bases). The germline V and J ends were trimmed by 4 bases and 3 bases, with 10 bases remaining between them. The CDR3 consists of 14 residues. The germline gives CDR1 LGHDT, CDR2 YNNKEL (reference sequence). The chain's CDR3 is CASSLAGANQPQHF. The CDR3 bases are TGTGCCAGCAGCCTTGCAGGGGCCAATCAGCCCCAGCATTTT.

The V call is TRBV28, the J call TRBJ2-1; D might be TRBD1 (5 bases). CDR1 and CDR2 (germline): MDHEN, SYDVKM. This CDR3 has 15 residues. The V end lost 8 bases, the J end lost 6 bases, and 20 bases lay between the germline ends. The DNA of the CDR3 is TGTGCCAGCTCCAACGCCAGGGTGGGCGGCAATGAGCAGTTCTTC. Its protein product is CASSNARVGGNEQFF.

The rearrangement uses TRBV9 and TRBJ1-3; 8 bases line up with TRBD1. Germline V CDR1 and CDR2: SGDLS, YYNGEE. J was trimmed by 0 bases and V by 4 bases; bases with no gene match: 12. The CDR3 has 18 amino acids. CDR3 amino acids: CASSPTPGGRFSGNTIYF. CDR3 nucleotide sequence: TGTGCCAGCAGCCCAACCCCAGGGGGCAGGTTCTCTGGAAACACCATATATTTT. Together with reference TRBV9 and TRBJ1-3, the CDR3 gives the full variable domain: DSGVTQTPKHLITATGQRVTLRCSPRSGDLSVYWYQQSLDQGLQFLIQYYNGEERAKGNILERFSAQQFPDLHSELNLSSLELGDSALYFCASSPTPGGRFSGNTIYFGEGSWLTVV.

This chain joins TRBV5-8 and TRBJ2-7, with 9 bases aligning to TRBD1. The germline CDR1 and CDR2 sequences are SGHTS and YDEGEE. V shed 2 bases, J shed 5 bases, and the junction held 5 bases outside the gene matches. The CDR3 is made up of 14 amino acids. The CDR3 reads CASSFLQGANEQYF. The CDR3 region has the DNA TGTGCCAGCAGCTTTCTACAGGGGGCGAACGAGCAGTACTTC.

V usage is TRBV3-1 (or the pseudogene TRBV3-2) and J usage is TRBJ2-1; D unresolved. The germline gives CDR1 LGHDT, CDR2 YNNKEL (reference sequence). The ends were cut back, 6 bases at V and 4 bases at J, with 10 bases in the middle. The CDR3 loop spans 13 amino acids. The CDR3 region has the DNA TGTGCCAGCAGACCCTCTACTTACAATGAGCAGTTCTTC. This codes for CASRPSTYNEQFF.

This chain connects TRBV15 to TRBJ1-1, with a possible D match to TRBD1 (5 bases). The germline V gene has CDR1 LNHNV and CDR2 YYDKDF (reference sequence). Trimming took 0 bases from V and 4 from J, leaving 12 bases between them. The CDR3 is 15 residues long. DNA for the CDR3: TGTGCCACCAGCAGAGATCGCGGGGCGGCCACTGAAGCTTTCTTT. Translation gives CATSRDRGAATEAFF.

The chain links TRBV6-1 to TRBJ2-5; 7 bases match TRBD1. CDR1 and CDR2 (germline): MNHNS, SASEGT. CDR3 size: 15 residues. V lost 3 bases to trimming and J lost 1 base; unmatched junction nucleotides: 5. The CDR3, as DNA: TGTGCCAGCAGTGAGGCCGGGACAGTCCAAGAGACCCAGTACTTC. It is translated as CASSEAGTVQETQYF.